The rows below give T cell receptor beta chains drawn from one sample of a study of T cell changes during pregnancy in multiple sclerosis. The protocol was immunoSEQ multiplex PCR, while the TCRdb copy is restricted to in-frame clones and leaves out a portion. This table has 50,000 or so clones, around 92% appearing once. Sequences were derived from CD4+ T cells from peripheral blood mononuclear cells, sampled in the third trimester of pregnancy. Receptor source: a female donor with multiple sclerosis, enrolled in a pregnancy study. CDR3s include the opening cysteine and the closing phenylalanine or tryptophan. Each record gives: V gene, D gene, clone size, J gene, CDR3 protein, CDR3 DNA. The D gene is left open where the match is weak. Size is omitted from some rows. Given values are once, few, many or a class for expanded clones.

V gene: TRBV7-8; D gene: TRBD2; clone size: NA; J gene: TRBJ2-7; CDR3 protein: CASSSLAGGTYEQYF; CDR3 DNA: TGTGCCAGCAGCTCCCTAGCGGGGGGCACCTACGAGCAGTACTTC
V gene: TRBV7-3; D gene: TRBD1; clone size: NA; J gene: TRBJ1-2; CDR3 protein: CASSSDRGDGYTF; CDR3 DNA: TGTGCCAGCAGCTCCGACAGGGGCGATGGCTACACCTTC
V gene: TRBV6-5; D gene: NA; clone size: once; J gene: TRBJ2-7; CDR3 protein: CASSSFRSVLGGEQYF; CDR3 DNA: TGTGCCAGCAGTTCTTTTAGATCAGTGCTAGGGGGCGAGCAGTACTTC
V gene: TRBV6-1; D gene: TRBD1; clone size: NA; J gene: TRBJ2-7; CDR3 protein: CASRRPGQGYEQYF; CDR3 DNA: TGTGCCAGCAGACGACCGGGACAGGGGTACGAGCAGTACTTC
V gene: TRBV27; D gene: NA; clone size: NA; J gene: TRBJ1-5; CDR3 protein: CASSSGPTTNQPQHF; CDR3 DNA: TGTGCCAGCAGTTCAGGCCCAACGACCAATCAGCCCCAGCATTTT
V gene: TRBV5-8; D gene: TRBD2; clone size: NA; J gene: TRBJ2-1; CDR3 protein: CASSLGPAGGPGNEQFF; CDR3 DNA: TGTGCCAGCAGCTTGGGTCCAGCGGGGGGGCCTGGCAATGAGCAGTTCTTC
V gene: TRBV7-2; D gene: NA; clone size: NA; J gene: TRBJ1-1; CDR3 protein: CASSLDYREAFF; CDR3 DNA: TGTGCCAGCAGCTTAGATTACAGGGAAGCTTTCTTT
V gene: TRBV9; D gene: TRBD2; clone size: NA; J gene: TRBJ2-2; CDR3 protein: CASSVLADSTGELFF; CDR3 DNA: TGTGCCAGCAGCGTACTAGCGGACTCTACCGGGGAGCTGTTTTTT
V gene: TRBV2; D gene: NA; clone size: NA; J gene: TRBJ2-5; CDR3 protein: CASSEEETQYF; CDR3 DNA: TGTGCCAGCAGCGAGGAGGAGACCCAGTACTTC
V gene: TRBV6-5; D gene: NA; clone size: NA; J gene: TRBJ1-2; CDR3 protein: CASSNRNSPNYGYTF; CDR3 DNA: TGTGCCAGCAGTAACAGGAATTCCCCTAACTATGGCTACACCTTC
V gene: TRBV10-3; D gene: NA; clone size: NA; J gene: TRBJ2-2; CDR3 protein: CAIREQAAGELFF; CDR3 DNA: TGTGCCATCAGGGAACAGGCCGCCGGGGAGCTGTTTTTT